These 29 T cell receptor beta chains were sequenced from one sample in a study of prognosis after radiotherapy for stage I lung cancer. TCR beta CDR3 was amplified from genomic DNA by two-round multiplex PCR. Used in first-round PCR were primers specific to each TRBV and TRBJ gene. One entry per CDR3 protein results from TCRdb running MiXCR on the multiplex PCR reads. The sample records tens of thousands of distinct CDR3 sequences, 35% to 55% being singletons. This material consisted of PBMCs, taken before or after stereotactic body radiation therapy (not recorded which). These receptor sequences come from a donor aged 50 or older with non-small cell lung cancer.

The chain links TRBV5-1 to TRBJ2-7; 9 bases fit TRBD1. Per germline, CDR1 SGHRS and CDR2 YFSETQ. J gave up 6 bases and V 3 bases, and 19 bases lay outside the gene matches. This CDR3 has 18 residues. For the CDR3, the DNA is TGCGCCAGCAGCTCAAACCTGGACAGGGGAGGCACCTCACGCGAGCAGTACTTC. Its protein is CASSSNLDRGGTSREQYF.

J is TRBJ2-3 and V is TRBV11-3, with a possible D match to TRBD2 (5 bases). CDR3 size: 16 residues. Germline values: CDR1 SGHNT, CDR2 YENEEA. Deletions cut 0 bases from V and 2 bases from J, with 12 bases between. For the CDR3, the DNA is TGTGCCAGCAGCTTAGAGATGGGAGCCTACACAGATACGCAGTATTTT. The encoded protein is CASSLEMGAYTDTQYF. Using reference TRBV11-3 and TRBJ2-3 for the parts outside the CDR3, the full variable domain is EAGVVQSPRYKIIEKKQPVAFWCNPISGHNTLYWYLQNLGQGPELLIRYENEEAVDDSQLPKDRFSAERLKGVDSTLKIQPAELGDSAVYLCASSLEMGAYTDTQYFGPGTRLTVL.

A word on this clonotype: A read error may account for a junction end that differs from germline. V and J are TRBV24-1 and TRBJ1-5; D not certain. The CDR3 loop spans 14 amino acids. CDR1 and CDR2 from the germline V gene are KGHDR and SFDVKD. For the CDR3, the DNA is TGTGCCACCGGTGTCCCGAATAGCAATAAGCCCCAGCATTTT. Its protein product is CATGVPNSNKPQHF.

The rearrangement links TRBV6-2 or TRBV6-3 to TRBJ2-7; D could derive from TRBD1 or TRBD2 (6 bases each). The CDR3 extends over 17 amino acids. The germline gives CDR1 MNHEY, CDR2 SVGEGT. Trimming removed 7 bases at V and 6 bases at J, with 28 bases between. The CDR3 region has the DNA TGTGCCAGCACCTCACTTCAGTCGGGGGCTCTTGGACTCGAGCAGTACTTC. It encodes CASTSLQSGALGLEQYF.

The genes are TRBV9 and TRBJ2-2; 7 bases agree with TRBD1. Germline-derived CDR1 and CDR2 are SGDLS and YYNGEE. V shed 4 bases and J 4 bases; nucleotides not matched to a gene: 10. The CDR3 spans 16 residues. CDR3 in amino acids: CASSILGTDGTGELFF. CDR3 nucleotides: TGTGCCAGCAGCATACTTGGGACAGATGGCACCGGGGAGCTGTTTTTT.

This sequence joins TRBV6-4 and TRBJ2-7; perhaps TRBD2 as D (5 bases). CDR1 is MRHNA, CDR2 SNTAGT, per germline. Deletions cut 3 bases from V and 4 bases from J, with 13 bases between. This CDR3 has 14 amino acids. CDR3 amino acids: CASSDRGLRYEQYF. CDR3 DNA sequence: TGTGCCAGCAGTGATCGGGGTCTCCGGTACGAGCAGTACTTC.

This clonotype was detected ten times or more. This chain connects TRBV7-3 to TRBJ2-5, with TRBD2 as a possible D gene (6 bases). Germline V CDR1 and CDR2: SGHTA, FQGTGA. This CDR3 is 15 amino acids long. V lost 4 bases and J 4 bases, leaving 16 bases between the germline ends. This CDR3 reads CASSSRGNSGETQYF. As DNA, the CDR3 is TGTGCCAGCAGCTCACGGGGGAACAGCGGAGAGACCCAGTACTTC.

The sample holds many counts of this clonotype. J is TRBJ2-7 and V is TRBV20-1; no firm D call. CDR3 length equals 14 residues. V lost 0 bases, J lost 6 bases, and 15 bases lay in between. In germline, CDR1 is DFQATT, CDR2 SNEGSKA (reference sequence). DNA of the CDR3: TGCAGTGCTAGAGACGACGCCTTAGTATCCGAGCAGTACTTC. It codes for CSARDDALVSEQYF.

Note on this clonotype: An end of the junction does not agree with germline; a read error may underlie this. This chain connects TRBV19 to TRBJ1-1; D might be TRBD1 (5 bases). The CDR3 consists of 16 residues. CDR1 and CDR2 (germline): LNHDA, SQIVND (reference sequence). CDR3 sequence reads: CASTTPGGGANTEALF. CDR3 bases: TGTGCCAGTACCACTCCCGGGGGTGGAGCAAACACTGAAGCTCTCTTT. Using reference TRBV19 and TRBJ1-1 for the parts outside the CDR3, the full variable domain is DGGITQSPKYLFRKEGQNVTLSCEQNLNHDAMYWYRQDPGQGLRLIYYSQIVNDFQKGDIAEGYSVSREKKESFPLTVTSAQKNPTAFYLCASTTPGGGANTEALFGQGTRLTVV.

The sample holds many counts of this clonotype. The V and J genes are TRBV10-3 and TRBJ2-7; TRBD2 agrees at 12 bases. Germline CDR1 ENHRY, CDR2 SYGVKD. Trimming at V came to 10 bases and at J to 4 bases, leaving 5 bases not matched to a gene. The CDR3 spans 13 residues. The CDR3 nucleotides read TGTGCCACAGGACTAGCGGGGAAATACGAGCAGTACTTC. As protein: CATGLAGKYEQYF.

The gene calls are TRBV6-5 and TRBJ2-3; D is unresolved. V lost 6 bases and J lost 6, with 7 bases in between. This CDR3 is 11 amino acids long. CDR1 MNHEY and CDR2 SVGAGI come from the germline V gene. The CDR3 bases are TGTGCCAGCAGATACACGGATACGCAGTATTTT. Its protein product is CASRYTDTQYF.

Concerning this clonotype: A read error may account for a junction end that differs from germline. The chain couples TRBV20-1 to TRBJ2-7; D gene ambiguous. CDR1 and CDR2 (germline): DFQATT, SNEGSKA (reference sequence). This CDR3 contains 16 residues. CDR3 in amino acids: CIARDLIRPSTYEQYF. CDR3 nucleotides: TGCATTGCTAGAGATCTCATTAGGCCTAGTACCTACGAGCAGTACTTC.

The chain couples TRBV5-1 to TRBJ2-2; D gene uncertain. Trimming shortened V by 4 bases and J by 0 bases, and 7 bases separated the two germline ends. The germline gives CDR1 SGHRS, CDR2 YFSETQ. This CDR3 has 14 amino acids. In DNA form, the CDR3 reads TGCGCCAGCAGCCAACAATCGAACACCGGGGAGCTGTTTTTT. Its translation: CASSQQSNTGELFF.

There are many counts of this clonotype. The V gene is TRBV3-2, the J gene TRBJ2-7. TRBV3-2 is described as a pseudogene. The CDR3 spans 14 residues. Written as DNA, the CDR3 is TGTGCCAGCAGCCGATCAGAAAGCTCCTACGAGCAGTACTTC. Protein sequence: CASSRSESSYEQYF.

Comments on this clonotype: At one of its ends the junction is not consistent with the germline gene, which may arise from a read error. The rearrangement links TRBV6-1 to TRBJ2-7, with 7 bases aligning to TRBD1. This CDR3 has 14 amino acids. Per germline, CDR1 MNHNS and CDR2 SASEGT. Here the CDR3 DNA reads TGTGCCAGTAAGCTTCGACAGGGACCCTACGAGCATTACTTC. This translates into CASKLRQGPYEHYF.

Details on this clonotype: Its ends do not fully match the called genes, so a read error is possible. The rearrangement links TRBV24-1 to TRBJ2-7, with 8 bases aligning to TRBD1. The CDR3 is 13 residues long. Germline loops: CDR1 KGHDR, CDR2 SFDVKD. In DNA form, the CDR3 reads TGTGCCACCAGTGACCGGACAGGGTTCGAGCAGCGCTTC. It codes for CATSDRTGFEQRF.

There are many counts of this clonotype. The rearrangement links TRBV6-2 or TRBV6-3 to TRBJ1-3, with D hard to call. The V end was cut by 0 bases, the J end by 0 bases, with 9 bases between. CDR1 and CDR2 from the germline V gene are MNHEY and SVGEGT. This CDR3 comprises 16 residues. CDR3 bases: TGTGCCAGCAGTTACTCATCGAGGAGCTCTGGAAACACCATATATTTT. Its translation is CASSYSSRSSGNTIYF.

This clonotype was picked up many times. V and J are TRBV18 and TRBJ2-1; no firm D call. V lost 6 bases and J lost 9, with 15 bases in between. The CDR3 sequence is 13 residues long. Germline V gene sequence: CDR1 KGHSH, CDR2 LQKENI. The CDR3 DNA sequence: TGTGCCAGCTCGTACACGAGTTGGGCTGAGCAGTTCTTC. It encodes CASSYTSWAEQFF.

The rearrangement joins TRBV20-1 to TRBJ1-2; D gene ambiguous. The CDR3 consists of 16 residues. Germline V lookup: CDR1 DFQATT, CDR2 SNEGSKA (reference sequence). V was cut by 6 bases and J by 0 bases, with 20 bases left in between. The CDR3 DNA reads as TGCAGTGCCGAGGGCACATCCGGCTTAGCTAACTATGGCTACACCTTC. Translated: CSAEGTSGLANYGYTF.

This clonotype has ten or more counts. V usage is TRBV20-1 and J usage is TRBJ2-2, with 8 bases lining up with TRBD2. CDR1 is DFQATT and CDR2 is SNEGSKA in the germline V gene (reference sequence). This CDR3 comprises 15 residues. J lost 0 bases, V lost 6 bases, and 6 bases had no gene match. CDR3 sequence: CSAPRGGPNTGELFF. DNA for the CDR3: TGCAGTGCCCCTCGGGGGGGGCCGAACACCGGGGAGCTGTTTTTT.

This clonotype was recorded a few times. This clone may be a read error of a much larger clone one base away. The chain employs TRBV30 and TRBJ1-2, with 7 bases identical to TRBD1. Trimming at V came to 3 bases and at J to 1 base, leaving 8 bases not matched to a gene. This CDR3 has 15 residues. CDR1 is GTSNPN, CDR2 SVGIG, per germline (reference sequence). The DNA of the CDR3 is TGTGCCTGGAGGATGGGGACAGAGGTTAACTATGGCTACACCTTC. It translates to CAWRMGTEVNYGYTF. The full variable domain, rest sourced from reference TRBV30 and TRBJ1-2, is SQTIHQWPATLVQPVGSPLSLECTVEGTSNPNLYWYRQAAGRGLQLLFYSVGIGQISSEVPQNLSASRPQDRQFILSSKKLLLSDSGFYLCAWRMGTEVNYGYTFGSGTRLTVV.

By sample share, this clonotype is medium-sized. The chain carries TRBV27 and TRBJ2-5; 12 positions agree with TRBD1. V shed 6 bases and J 5 bases; nucleotides not matched to a gene: 7. CDR3 size: 15 residues. Germline V gene lookup returns CDR1 MNHEY and CDR2 SMNVEV (reference sequence). The CDR3 protein is CASSPGTGGAETQYF. The CDR3 DNA is TGTGCCAGCAGCCCGGGGACAGGGGGCGCGGAGACCCAGTACTTC.

Details on this clonotype: With only one base between it and a far larger clone, this is likely a read error. This chain uses TRBV11-1 with TRBJ2-7; 7 nucleotides line up with TRBD1. The CDR3 runs to 13 residues. Germline CDR1 reads SGHAT; CDR2 reads FQDESV (reference sequence). CDR3 nucleotide sequence: TGTGTCAGCAGCCCCGGGACAGCCTACGAGCAGTACTTC. Protein sequence: CVSSPGTAYEQYF.

Regarding this clonotype: This could be a read error, since a much larger clone is one nucleotide away. V usage is TRBV7-8 and J usage is TRBJ1-2; no clear D gene. The CDR3 consists of 12 residues. CDR1 is SGHVS and CDR2 is FQNEAQ in the germline V gene. The CDR3 region has the DNA TGTGCCAGCAGCCCTAGCCTGTGTGGCTACGCCTTC. It encodes CASSPSLCGYAF. The full variable domain, rest sourced from reference TRBV7-8 and TRBJ1-2, is GAGVSQSPRYKVAKRGQDVALRCDPISGHVSLFWYQQALGQGPEFLTYFQNEAQLDKSGLPSDRFFAERPEGSVSTLKIQRTQQEDSAVYLCASSPSLCGYAFGSGTRLTVV.

J is TRBJ2-7 and V is TRBV11-3; D is possibly TRBD2 (6 bases). V lost 0 bases and J lost 3, with 15 bases in between. Germline V lookup: CDR1 SGHNT, CDR2 YENEEA. The CDR3 spans 16 residues. CDR3 in amino acids: CASSLDRGGRYYEQYF. The CDR3 DNA is TGTGCCAGCAGCTTAGATCGTGGTGGGAGGTACTACGAGCAGTACTTC.

This clonotype was seen ten or more times. The J gene is TRBJ2-1, the V gene TRBV11-3; no clear D gene. V was pared by 6 bases and J by 10 bases, with 13 bases between. Germline CDR1 SGHNT, CDR2 YENEEA. The CDR3 sequence is 12 residues long. DNA of the CDR3: TGTGCCAGCAGGTCCGACATGACCGAGCAGTTCTTC. This translates into CASRSDMTEQFF. Combining the CDR3 with reference TRBV11-3 and TRBJ2-1 gives the whole variable domain EAGVVQSPRYKIIEKKQPVAFWCNPISGHNTLYWYLQNLGQGPELLIRYENEEAVDDSQLPKDRFSAERLKGVDSTLKIQPAELGDSAVYLCASRSDMTEQFFGPGTRLTVL.

This clonotype has at least ten counts. The rearrangement joins TRBV9 to TRBJ2-1; TRBD2 aligns across 9 bases. Germline loops: CDR1 SGDLS, CDR2 YYNGEE. J gave up 8 bases and V 4 bases, and 13 bases lay outside the gene matches. This CDR3 has 16 amino acids. CDR3 nucleotides: TGTGCCAGCAGCTCCACGGGACTAGCCCTGGGAGATGAGCAGTTCTTC. This sequence encodes CASSSTGLALGDEQFF.

This clonotype was seen repeatedly, ten times or more. V gene TRBV9 combines with J gene TRBJ2-7; 10 bases align to TRBD2. CDR1 SGDLS and CDR2 YYNGEE come from the germline V gene. The V gene end was trimmed by 4 bases and the J gene end by 4 bases; junction bases not matched to a gene: 2. This CDR3 is 13 amino acids long. The CDR3 protein is CASSLGLAYEQYF. The CDR3, as DNA: TGTGCCAGCAGCTTGGGACTAGCGTACGAGCAGTACTTC.

This clonotype was seen many times. CDR3 bases: TGTGCCAGCAGGTCCGGGACCTATAGCAATCAGCCCCAGCATTTT. It encodes CASRSGTYSNQPQHF. The chain combines TRBV27 with TRBJ1-5; maybe TRBD1 (5 bases). Germline loops: CDR1 MNHEY, CDR2 SMNVEV (reference sequence). The V end was cut by 6 bases, the J end by 0 bases, with 12 bases between. This CDR3 region has 15 residues.